Listed here are 9 T cell receptor beta chains from one sample, sequenced in a study of quantifying T cell responses using KT2 cells. Study context: RNA was reverse transcribed with TCR alpha and beta constant-region primers.

An oligo carrying a UMI was ligated to the cDNA 3' end. First-round PCR used about 4 cycles and beta primers RC1.1 and RC1.2 covering TRBC1 and TRBC2. Via MiXCR, TCRdb re-called the UMI-ligation and nested PCR reads, giving one row per CDR3 protein. Of 42,000 or so distinct CDR3 sequences in the sample, 15% to 20% were seen once. The source material was PBMCs spiked with cells of the T cell clone KT2. The receptors shown here come from a human donor.

The chain couples TRBV20-1 to TRBJ2-5; D is uncertain. V lost 1 base, J lost 5 bases, and 8 bases lay in between. CDR1 DFQATT and CDR2 SNEGSKA come from the germline V gene (reference sequence). The CDR3 contains 12 residues. CDR3 nucleotide sequence: TGCAGTGCTAGAGCACCTCCCGAGACCCAGTACTTC. Translating gives CSARAPPETQYF.

This clonotype was counted between two and nine times. V usage is TRBV20-1 and J usage is TRBJ1-1, with no clear D. CDR3 size: 12 residues. The ends were cut back, 0 bases at V and 11 bases at J, with 13 bases in the middle. Germline-derived CDR1 and CDR2 are DFQATT and SNEGSKA (reference sequence). The CDR3 DNA sequence: TGCAGTGCTAGAGATCGCGCGAAAGAGGCTTTCTTT. Its translation is CSARDRAKEAFF.

The chain joins TRBV6-5 to TRBJ1-3, with D possibly matching TRBD1 (5 bases). V was trimmed by 6 bases and J by 4 bases, leaving 16 bases between them. This CDR3 region has 15 residues. The germline CDR1 and CDR2 sequences are MNHEY and SVGAGI. CDR3 in amino acids: CASRMASGPGNTIYF. CDR3 nucleotide sequence: TGTGCCAGCAGGATGGCTTCGGGGCCGGGAAACACCATATATTTT.

This clonotype has a handful of counts. The chain combines TRBV5-1 with TRBJ2-3; the D is unclear. V was pared by 0 bases and J by 6 bases, with 8 bases between. Germline assignment: CDR1 SGHRS and CDR2 YFSETQ. This CDR3 contains 13 residues. The CDR3: CASSLEAVDTQYF. The CDR3 bases are TGCGCCAGCAGCTTGGAGGCCGTGGATACGCAGTATTTT.

This chain uses TRBV18 with TRBJ2-1; D gene unclear. Germline loops: CDR1 KGHSH, CDR2 LQKENI. CDR3 length: 12 residues. V was cut by 3 bases and J by 4 bases, with 4 bases left in between. The CDR3 bases are TGTGCCAGCTCACCCCAGTACAATGAGCAGTTCTTC. This encodes CASSPQYNEQFF.

This clonotype was seen ten or more times. The CDR3 sequence: CASSQGDSQETQYF. CDR3 DNA sequence: TGTGCCAGCAGCCAGGGGGACAGCCAAGAGACCCAGTACTTC. This chain connects TRBV16 to TRBJ2-5; 7 positions match TRBD1. Per the germline V gene, CDR1 is KGHSY and CDR2 is FQNENV. V dropped 3 bases and J dropped 1; count of bases not matched to a gene: 2. The CDR3 length is 14 residues.

This clonotype has more than one count but fewer than ten. This chain links TRBV12-3 or TRBV12-4 with TRBJ2-3, with TRBD2 matching 11 bases. This CDR3 has 15 amino acids. V shed 0 bases and J 6 bases; nucleotides not matched to a gene: 2. The CDR3 region has the DNA TGTGCCAGCAGTTTAGCAACTAGCGGGAGTGATACGCAGTATTTT. Amino acid sequence: CASSLATSGSDTQYF.

This clonotype came up many times. The rearrangement uses TRBV29-1 and TRBJ1-2, with 9 bases aligning to TRBD1. The germline V gene encodes CDR1 SQVTM and CDR2 ANQGSEA. The CDR3 is 14 amino acids. V gave up 0 bases and J gave up 6 bases; unmatched junction bases: 5. CDR3 coding DNA: TGCAGCGTTGAAGACCGGGACAGGGCGAATGGCTACACCTTC. Its translation: CSVEDRDRANGYTF.

In its sample, this clonotype was seen a few times. The genes are TRBV29-1 and TRBJ2-2; TRBD2 might be the D (5 bases). This CDR3 region has 15 residues. V lost 5 bases to trimming and J lost 6 bases, with 19 bases between them. Germline V CDR1 and CDR2: SQVTM, ANQGSEA. CDR3 loop: CSVNGLNPSAGELFF. As DNA, the CDR3 is TGCAGCGTTAACGGACTCAACCCCTCGGCCGGGGAGCTGTTTTTT.